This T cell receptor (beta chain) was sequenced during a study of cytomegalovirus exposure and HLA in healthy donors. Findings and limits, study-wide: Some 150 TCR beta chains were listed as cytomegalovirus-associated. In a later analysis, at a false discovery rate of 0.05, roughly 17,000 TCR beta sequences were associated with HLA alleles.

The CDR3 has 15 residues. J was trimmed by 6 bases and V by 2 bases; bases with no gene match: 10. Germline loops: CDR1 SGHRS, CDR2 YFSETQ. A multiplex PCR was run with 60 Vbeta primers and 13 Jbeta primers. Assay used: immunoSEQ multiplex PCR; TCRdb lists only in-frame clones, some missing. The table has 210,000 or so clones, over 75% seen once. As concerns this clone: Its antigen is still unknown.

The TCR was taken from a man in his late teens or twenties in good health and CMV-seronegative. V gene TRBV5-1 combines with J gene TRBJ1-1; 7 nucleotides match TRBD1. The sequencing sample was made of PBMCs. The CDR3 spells CASSFGGQVGAEAFF. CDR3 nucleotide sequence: TGCGCCAGCAGCTTCGGAGGACAGGTCGGAGCTGAAGCTTTCTTT. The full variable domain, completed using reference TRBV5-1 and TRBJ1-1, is KAGVTQTPRYLIKTRGQQVTLSCSPISGHRSVSWYQQTPGQGLQFLFEYFSETQRNKGNFPGRFSGRQFSNSRSEMNVSTLELGDSALYLCASSFGGQVGAEAFFGQGTRLTVV.